This TCR beta chain was identified during a study of T cells after yellow fever vaccination. TCRdb called the 5' RACE reads again in MiXCR, with one record for every CDR3 protein. The data show about 240,000 distinct CDR3 sequences, 6.5% to 8.5% seen once. The CDR3 is 15 amino acids. CDR1 is SGHVS and CDR2 is FQNEAQ in the germline V gene. The V and J ends lost 5 bases and 4 bases, in that order; junction bases with no gene match: 9. V is TRBV7-8 and J is TRBJ2-7; 9 bases are shared with TRBD2. The clonotype comes from a young man who received the YFV17D yellow fever vaccine. The starting material was CD4+ T cells sorted from PBMCs, obtained 15 days after the yellow fever booster vaccination. CDR3 sequence (DNA): TGTGCCAGCAGCCCCTATGGGACTAGCCTTTACGAGCAGTACTTC. Its translation: CASSPYGTSLYEQYF. Full variable domain (rest looked up from reference TRBV7-8 and TRBJ2-7): GAGVSQSPRYKVAKRGQDVALRCDPISGHVSLFWYQQALGQGPEFLTYFQNEAQLDKSGLPSDRFFAERPEGSVSTLKIQRTQQEDSAVYLCASSPYGTSLYEQYFGPGTRLTVT.